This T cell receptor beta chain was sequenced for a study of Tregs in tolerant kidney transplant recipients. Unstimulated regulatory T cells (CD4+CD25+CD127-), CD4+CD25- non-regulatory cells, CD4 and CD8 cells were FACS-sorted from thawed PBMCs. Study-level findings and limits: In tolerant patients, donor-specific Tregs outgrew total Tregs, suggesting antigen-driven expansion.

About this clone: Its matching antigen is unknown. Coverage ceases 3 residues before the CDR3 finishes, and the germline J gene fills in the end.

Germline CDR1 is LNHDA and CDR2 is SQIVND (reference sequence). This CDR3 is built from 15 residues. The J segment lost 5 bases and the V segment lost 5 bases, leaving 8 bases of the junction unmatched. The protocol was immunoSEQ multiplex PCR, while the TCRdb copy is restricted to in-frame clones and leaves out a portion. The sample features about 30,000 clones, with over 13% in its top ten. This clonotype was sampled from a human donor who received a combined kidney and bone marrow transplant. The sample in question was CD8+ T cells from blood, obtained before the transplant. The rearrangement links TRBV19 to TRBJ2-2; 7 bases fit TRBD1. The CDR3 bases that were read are TGTGCCAGTAGTTGGGACAGCAGTCAAACCGGGGAG. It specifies CASSWDSSQTGE. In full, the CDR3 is CASSWDSSQTGELFF.